This entry describes one TCR beta chain. Fresh peripheral blood, 10 ml, yielded the PBMCs. The data stem from a study of T cells in Graves' hyperthyroidism and ophthalmopathy. Amplification of TCR beta CDR3 regions used RNA as the template. Primed by the HTBI set, a first-round RT-PCR was run on the TCR CDR3. TCRdb independently ran MiXCR on the multiplex PCR reads; one entry per CDR3 protein. The sample lists some 270,000 distinct CDR3 sequences, approximately 15% occurring once. CDR1 is MDHEN and CDR2 is SYDVKM in the germline V gene. The J segment lost 0 bases and the V segment lost 7 bases, leaving 12 bases of the junction unmatched. This CDR3 comprises 17 residues.

The origin of this receptor is a woman in her thirties or forties with Graves' hyperthyroidism. Sequenced sample: blood. This chain joins TRBV28 and TRBJ1-2; TRBD1 agrees at 9 bases. The CDR3 loop reads CASTLSGQGPANYGYTF. CDR3 in DNA: TGTGCCAGCACCCTCAGCGGACAGGGGCCAGCTAACTATGGCTACACCTTC.